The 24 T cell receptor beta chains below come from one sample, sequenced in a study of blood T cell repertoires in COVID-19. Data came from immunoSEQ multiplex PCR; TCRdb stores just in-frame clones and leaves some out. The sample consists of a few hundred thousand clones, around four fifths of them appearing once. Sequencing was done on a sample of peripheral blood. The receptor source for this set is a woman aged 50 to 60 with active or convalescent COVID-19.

The CDR3 loop reads CASSQGSGAGELFF. CDR3 nucleotide sequence: TGTGCCAGCTCCCAGGGGTCAGGGGCCGGGGAGCTGTTTTTT. The V gene is TRBV7-6, the J gene TRBJ2-2; weak D call: TRBD1 (6 bases). Trimming removed 8 bases from V and 6 bases from J, with 16 bases in between. Germline CDR1 SGHVS, CDR2 FNYEAQ. The CDR3 is made up of 14 amino acids.

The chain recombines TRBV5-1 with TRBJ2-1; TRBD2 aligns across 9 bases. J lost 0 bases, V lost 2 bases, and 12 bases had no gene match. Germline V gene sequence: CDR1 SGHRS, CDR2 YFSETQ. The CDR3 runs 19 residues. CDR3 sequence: CASSFPGLAAENSYNEQFF. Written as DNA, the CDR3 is TGCGCCAGCAGCTTTCCGGGACTAGCAGCCGAAAACTCCTACAATGAGCAGTTCTTC.

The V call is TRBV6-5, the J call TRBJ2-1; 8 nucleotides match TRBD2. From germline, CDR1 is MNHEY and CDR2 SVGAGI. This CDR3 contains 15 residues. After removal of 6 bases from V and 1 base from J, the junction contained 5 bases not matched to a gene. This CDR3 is CASSLSSGSYNEQFF. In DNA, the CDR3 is TGTGCCAGCAGCCTCTCTAGCGGGTCCTACAATGAGCAGTTCTTC.

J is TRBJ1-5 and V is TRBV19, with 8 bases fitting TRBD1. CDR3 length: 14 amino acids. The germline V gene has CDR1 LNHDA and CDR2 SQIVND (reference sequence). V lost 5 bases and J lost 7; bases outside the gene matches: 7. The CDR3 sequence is CASSDRGGGQPQHF. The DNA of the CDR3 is TGTGCCAGTAGTGACAGGGGCGGTGGGCAGCCCCAGCATTTT.

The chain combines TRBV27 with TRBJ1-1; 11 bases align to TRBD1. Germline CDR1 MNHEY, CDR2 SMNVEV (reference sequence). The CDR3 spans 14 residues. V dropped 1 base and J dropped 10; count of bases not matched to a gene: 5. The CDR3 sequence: CASSLFGQGASAFF. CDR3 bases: TGTGCCAGCAGTTTATTTGGACAGGGGGCTTCAGCTTTCTTT.

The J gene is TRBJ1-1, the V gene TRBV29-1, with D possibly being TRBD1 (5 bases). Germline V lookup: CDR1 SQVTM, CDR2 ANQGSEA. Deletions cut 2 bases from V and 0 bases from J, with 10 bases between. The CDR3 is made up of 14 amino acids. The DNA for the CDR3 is TGCAGCGTTGAAAGGGCAGGGATGAACACTGAAGCTTTCTTT. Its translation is CSVERAGMNTEAFF.

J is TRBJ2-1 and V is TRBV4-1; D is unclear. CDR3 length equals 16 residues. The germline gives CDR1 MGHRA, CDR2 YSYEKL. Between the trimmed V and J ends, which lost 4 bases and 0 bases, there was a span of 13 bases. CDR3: CASSPPAFSSYNEQFF. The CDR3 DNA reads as TGCGCCAGCAGCCCCCCCGCCTTTAGCTCCTACAATGAGCAGTTCTTC.

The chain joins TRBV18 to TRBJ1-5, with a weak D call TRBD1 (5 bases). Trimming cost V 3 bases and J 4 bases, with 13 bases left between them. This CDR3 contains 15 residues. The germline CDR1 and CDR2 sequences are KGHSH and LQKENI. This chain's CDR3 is CASSPSPGDNQPQHF. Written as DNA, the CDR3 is TGTGCCAGCTCACCCTCTCCGGGGGATAATCAGCCCCAGCATTTT.

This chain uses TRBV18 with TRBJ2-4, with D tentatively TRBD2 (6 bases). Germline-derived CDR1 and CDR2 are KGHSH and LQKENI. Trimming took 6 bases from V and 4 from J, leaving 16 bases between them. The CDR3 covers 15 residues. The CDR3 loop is CASSEEGTRKNIQYF. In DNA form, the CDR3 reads TGTGCCAGCTCGGAGGAGGGGACGAGGAAAAACATTCAGTACTTC.

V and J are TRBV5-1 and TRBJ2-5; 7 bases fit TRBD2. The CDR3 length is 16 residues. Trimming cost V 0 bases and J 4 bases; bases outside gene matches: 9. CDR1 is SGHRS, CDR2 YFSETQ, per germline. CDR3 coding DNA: TGCGCCAGCAGCTTGGCGAGCGGGATCGGGGGAGAGACCCAGTACTTC. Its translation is CASSLASGIGGETQYF.

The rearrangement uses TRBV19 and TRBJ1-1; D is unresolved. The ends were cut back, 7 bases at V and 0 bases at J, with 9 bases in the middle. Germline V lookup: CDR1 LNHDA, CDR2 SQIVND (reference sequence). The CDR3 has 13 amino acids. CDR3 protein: CASTGQLNTEAFF. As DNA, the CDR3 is TGTGCCAGTACTGGGCAGCTGAACACTGAAGCTTTCTTT.

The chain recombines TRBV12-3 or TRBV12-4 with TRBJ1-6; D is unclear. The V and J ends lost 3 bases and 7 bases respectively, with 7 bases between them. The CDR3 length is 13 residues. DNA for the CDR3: TGTGCCAGCAGTTTTAACGGGAATTCACCCCTCCACTTT. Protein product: CASSFNGNSPLHF.

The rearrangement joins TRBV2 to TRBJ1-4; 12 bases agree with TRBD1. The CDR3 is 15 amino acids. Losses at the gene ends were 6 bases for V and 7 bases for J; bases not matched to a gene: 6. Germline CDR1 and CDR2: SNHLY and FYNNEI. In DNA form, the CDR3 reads TGTGCCAGCAGACCGGGACAGGGGGCCGGTGAAAAACTGTTTTTT. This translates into CASRPGQGAGEKLFF.

CDR3 loop: CASSLVGTGGDEQYF. For the CDR3, the DNA is TGTGCCAGCAGCCTCGTTGGGACAGGGGGGGACGAGCAGTACTTC. The chain links TRBV4-2 to TRBJ2-7; the match to TRBD1 covers 11 bases. The ends lost 4 bases at V and 5 bases at J; junction bases unmatched: 7. The CDR3 is 15 amino acids. Germline assignment: CDR1 LGHNA and CDR2 YNFKEQ.

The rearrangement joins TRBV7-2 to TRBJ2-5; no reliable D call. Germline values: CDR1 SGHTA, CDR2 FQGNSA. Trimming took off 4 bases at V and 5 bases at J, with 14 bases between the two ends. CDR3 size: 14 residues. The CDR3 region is CASSSGISRETQYF. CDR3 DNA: TGTGCCAGCAGCTCCGGAATTTCGCGGGAGACCCAGTACTTC.

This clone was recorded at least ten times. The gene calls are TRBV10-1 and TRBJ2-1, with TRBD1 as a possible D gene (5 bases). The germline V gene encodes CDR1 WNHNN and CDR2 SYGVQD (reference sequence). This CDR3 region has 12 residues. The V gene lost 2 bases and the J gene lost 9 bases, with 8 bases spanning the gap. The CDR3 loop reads CASSEIGAEQFF. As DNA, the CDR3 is TGCGCCAGCAGTGAGATAGGGGCTGAGCAGTTCTTC.

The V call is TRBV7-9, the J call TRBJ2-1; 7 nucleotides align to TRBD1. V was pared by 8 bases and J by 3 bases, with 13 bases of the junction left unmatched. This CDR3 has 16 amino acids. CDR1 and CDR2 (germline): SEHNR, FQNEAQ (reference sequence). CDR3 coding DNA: TGTGCCAGCGCTGGAGCAGGGGGACCTCTCTACAATGAGCAGTTCTTC. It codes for CASAGAGGPLYNEQFF.

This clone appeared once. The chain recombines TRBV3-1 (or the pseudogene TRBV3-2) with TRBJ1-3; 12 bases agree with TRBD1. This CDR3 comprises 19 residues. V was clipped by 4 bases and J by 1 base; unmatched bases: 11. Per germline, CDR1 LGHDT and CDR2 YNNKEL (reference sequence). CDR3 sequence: CASSLLGGQGARSGNTIYF. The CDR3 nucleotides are TGTGCCAGCAGCCTCCTGGGGGGACAGGGGGCTCGATCTGGAAACACCATATATTTT.

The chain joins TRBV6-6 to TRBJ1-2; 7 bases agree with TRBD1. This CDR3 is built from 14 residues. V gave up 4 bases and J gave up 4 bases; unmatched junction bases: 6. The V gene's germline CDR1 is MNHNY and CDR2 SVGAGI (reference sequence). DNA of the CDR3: TGTGCCAGCAGTTCCGACAGGGAGGTCTATGGCTACACCTTC. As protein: CASSSDREVYGYTF.

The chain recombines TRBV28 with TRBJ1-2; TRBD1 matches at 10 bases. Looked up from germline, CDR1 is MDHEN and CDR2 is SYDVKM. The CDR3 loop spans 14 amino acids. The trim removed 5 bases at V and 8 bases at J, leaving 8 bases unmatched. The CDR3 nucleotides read TGTGCCAGCAGTATGACAGGGGGCGCGTCGGGCTACACCTTC. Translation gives CASSMTGGASGYTF.

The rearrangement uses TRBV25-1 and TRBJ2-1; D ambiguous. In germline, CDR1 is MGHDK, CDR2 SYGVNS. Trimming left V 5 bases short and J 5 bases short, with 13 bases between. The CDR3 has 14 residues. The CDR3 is CASSNHNVNNEQFF. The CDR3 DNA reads TGTGCCAGCAGTAATCACAACGTCAACAATGAGCAGTTCTTC.

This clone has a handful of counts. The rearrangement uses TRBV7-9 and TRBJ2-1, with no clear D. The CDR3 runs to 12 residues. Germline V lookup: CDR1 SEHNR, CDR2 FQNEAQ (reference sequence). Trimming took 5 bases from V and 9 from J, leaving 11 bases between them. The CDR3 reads CASSPRSAEQFF. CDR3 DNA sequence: TGTGCCAGCAGCCCGAGGAGTGCTGAGCAGTTCTTC.

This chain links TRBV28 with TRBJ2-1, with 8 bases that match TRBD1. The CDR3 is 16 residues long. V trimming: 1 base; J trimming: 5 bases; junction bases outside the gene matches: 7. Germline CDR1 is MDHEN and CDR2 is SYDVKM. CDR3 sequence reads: CASSLSPGGVDNEQFF. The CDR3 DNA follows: TGTGCCAGCAGTTTATCCCCAGGGGGCGTCGACAATGAGCAGTTCTTC.

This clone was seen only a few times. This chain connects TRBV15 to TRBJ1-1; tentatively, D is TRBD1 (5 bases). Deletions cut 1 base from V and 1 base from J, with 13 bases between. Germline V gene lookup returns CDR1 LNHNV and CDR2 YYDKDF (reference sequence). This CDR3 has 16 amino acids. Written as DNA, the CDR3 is TGTGCCACCAGCAGAGGGGCCACAGGCCGGAACACTGAAGCTTTCTTT. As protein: CATSRGATGRNTEAFF.